The clone carrying this T cell receptor beta chain occurred many times. The method was immunoSEQ multiplex PCR; TCRdb's version includes in-frame clones alone and lacks a portion of them. This table has some 250,000 clones, approximately 82% appearing once. Either two negative PCRs, clearance, or symptom resolution qualified Cohort 3 donors as recovered. CDR1 and CDR2 (germline): MGHRA, YSYEKL. V lost 1 base and J lost 0, with 7 bases in between. The CDR3 is made up of 15 amino acids. The data derive from a study of blood T cell repertoires in COVID-19. The TCR was taken from a man aged 35-49 years who had recovered from COVID-19. The sample consisted of PBMCs or T cells enriched from blood (not recorded which). V gene TRBV4-1 combines with J gene TRBJ2-1; unclear D gene. The CDR3 DNA follows: TGCGCCAGCAGCCAAGTACACCTCTCCTACAATGAGCAGTTCTTC. It is translated as CASSQVHLSYNEQFF.